This is a list of T cell receptor beta chains from one sample in a study of blood T cell repertoires in COVID-19. Sequencing used immunoSEQ multiplex PCR; TCRdb keeps in-frame clones, though not all of them. The repertoire consists of around 200,000 clones, with roughly 90% occurring once and the leading ten covering roughly 1.6%. Sequencing input: peripheral blood. The source of these receptors is a man between 18 and 35 years old with active or convalescent COVID-19. CDR3s include the opening cysteine and the closing phenylalanine or tryptophan. A D gene is named only where the DNA matches it firmly. Rows may omit the clone size; those that give it use once, few, many or a size class.

d_call j_call v_call clone_size cdr3_nt cdr3_aa
TRBD1 TRBJ2-1 TRBV5-4 . TGTGCCAGCAGGTTTCGGGACAGGCCTAACAATGAGCAGTTCTTC CASRFRDRPNNEQFF
. TRBJ2-7 TRBV3-1/TRBV3-2 once TGTGCCAGCACCTCGGCCTACGAGCAGTACTTC CASTSAYEQYF
TRBD2 TRBJ2-1 TRBV18 . TGTGCCAGCACGCCGAGCGGGGGGGCTAACAATGAGCAGTTCTTC CASTPSGGANNEQFF
TRBD2 TRBJ2-7 TRBV3-1/TRBV3-2 . TGTGCCAGCAGCCAAGGGAGGGTTCCGGGGAGCGGGAGTTTTCCCTACGAGCAGTACTTC CASSQGRVPGSGSFPYEQYF
. TRBJ2-3 TRBV6-5 . TGTGCCAGCAGTCCCCGGGGAGGCAGCACAGATACGCAGTATTTT CASSPRGGSTDTQYF
TRBD2 TRBJ2-2 TRBV2 . TGTGCCAGCAGAGAGAGACTAGCGGGTAACACCGGGGAGCTGTTTTTT CASRERLAGNTGELFF
TRBD2 TRBJ2-5 TRBV29-1 . TGCAGCGTTGCTGTCGGGACTAGAGCCCAAGAGACCCAGTACTTC CSVAVGTRAQETQYF
TRBD1 TRBJ1-1 TRBV27 . TGTGCCAGCAGTTCCCGCACAGGGGGCCTTTTCACTGAAGCTTTCTTT CASSSRTGGLFTEAFF
TRBD2 TRBJ2-1 TRBV4-2 once TGTGCCAGCAGCCAAGGCGGGGGATACAATGAGCAGTTCTTC CASSQGGGYNEQFF
. TRBJ2-2 TRBV5-1 . TGCGCCAGCAGCTTGGGTGTGGGGCGCTCGTCGAACACCGGGGAGCTGTTTTTT CASSLGVGRSSNTGELFF